A single sample is the source of the 25 T cell receptor beta chains below, sequenced in a study of blood T cell repertoires in COVID-19. Only in-frame clones appear in the TCRdb table, and some are missing; sequencing was by immunoSEQ multiplex PCR. Of 200,000 to 250,000 clones detected, around 84% appear once; the ten largest clones hold just under 20%. Sequencing was carried out using peripheral blood. The source of these receptors is a man aged 25-40 years with active or convalescent COVID-19.

The rearrangement joins TRBV11-1 to TRBJ2-7, with TRBD1 matching over 9 bases. Germline-derived CDR1 and CDR2 are SGHAT and FQDESV (reference sequence). V lost 5 bases and J lost 3; bases outside the gene matches: 8. The CDR3 runs to 15 residues. For the CDR3, the DNA is TGTGCCAGCAGCCCACTTGGGACAGGGAACTACGAGCAGTACTTC. It specifies CASSPLGTGNYEQYF.

The chain uses TRBV4-2 and TRBJ2-2, with D possibly matching TRBD2 (6 bases). V was cut by 3 bases and J by 0 bases, with 20 bases left in between. The CDR3 consists of 19 residues. Germline V gene sequence: CDR1 LGHNA, CDR2 YNFKEQ. The chain's CDR3 is CASSQRGLPFSSNTGELFF. The CDR3 nucleotides are TGTGCCAGCAGCCAGAGGGGACTTCCCTTCAGTTCGAACACCGGGGAGCTGTTTTTT.

The chain combines TRBV28 with TRBJ2-1; possibly TRBD2 for D (5 bases). Germline V gene sequence: CDR1 MDHEN, CDR2 SYDVKM. The CDR3 runs to 13 residues. V was clipped by 6 bases and J by 9 bases, with 15 bases between them. Here the CDR3 DNA reads TGTGCCAGCAGCCCTGGGCCCCGGGGTGAGCAGTTCTTC. It codes for CASSPGPRGEQFF.

This clone was seen once. The gene calls are TRBV2 and TRBJ1-6; the match to TRBD1 covers 8 bases. The V gene's germline CDR1 is SNHLY and CDR2 FYNNEI. The V segment lost 4 bases and the J segment 10 bases; nucleotides outside the gene matches: 15. This CDR3 region has 17 residues. The CDR3 DNA follows: TGTGCCAGCAGTGGAGCAAAAATCGACAGGGGCAACTCACCCCTCCACTTT. This gives the protein CASSGAKIDRGNSPLHF.

This sequence joins TRBV5-8 and TRBJ1-2, with 9 bases identical to TRBD1. Germline lookup yields CDR1 SGHTS and CDR2 YDEGEE. The length of the CDR3 is 16 residues. J was trimmed by 3 bases and V by 4 bases; bases with no gene match: 10. The CDR3 loop is CASSPGQGRGDYGYTF. CDR3 coding DNA: TGTGCCAGCAGCCCGGGACAGGGTCGCGGGGACTATGGCTACACCTTC.

This chain joins TRBV27 and TRBJ2-7; 10 positions agree with TRBD2. Trimming removed 10 bases from V and 0 bases from J; junction bases left unmatched: 6. This CDR3 spans 14 amino acids. Germline CDR1 and CDR2: MNHEY and SMNVEV (reference sequence). CDR3 protein: CATNSGGSSYEQYF. In DNA, the CDR3 is TGTGCCACCAATAGCGGGGGGTCCTCCTACGAGCAGTACTTC.

The rearrangement links TRBV6-5 to TRBJ1-5, with TRBD1 identical over 7 bases. This CDR3 is 14 amino acids long. The germline gives CDR1 MNHEY, CDR2 SVGAGI. Losses at the gene ends were 5 bases for V and 5 bases for J; bases not matched to a gene: 6. CDR3 loop: CASSKDRIDQPQHF. The CDR3 nucleotides are TGTGCCAGCAGTAAGGACAGGATTGATCAGCCCCAGCATTTT.

The chain is built from TRBV24-1 and TRBJ1-5; 7 bases map to TRBD1. V gave up 7 bases and J gave up 6 bases; unmatched junction bases: 8. Germline CDR1 reads KGHDR; CDR2 reads SFDVKD. The CDR3 totals 14 residues. The CDR3 DNA is TGTGCCACCAGCTCTACAGGGGCGGGTCAGCCCCAGCATTTT. Its protein is CATSSTGAGQPQHF.

This chain joins TRBV6-5 and TRBJ1-1; perhaps TRBD1 as D (6 bases). Germline CDR1 and CDR2: MNHEY and SVGAGI. There are 14 residues in the CDR3. Deletions cut 7 bases from V and 4 bases from J, with 16 bases between. The CDR3 nucleotides are TGTGCCAGCACCCCGGGGGGCAGGGCCACTGAAGCTTTCTTT. Translated, it gives CASTPGGRATEAFF.

The rearrangement links TRBV9 to TRBJ2-2; 9 bases match TRBD1. Germline-derived CDR1 and CDR2 are SGDLS and YYNGEE. The V and J ends lost 3 bases and 7 bases, in that order; junction bases with no gene match: 7. CDR3 length: 15 residues. The CDR3 loop reads CASSGRTGANGELFF. In DNA, the CDR3 is TGTGCCAGCAGCGGTAGGACAGGGGCCAACGGGGAGCTGTTTTTT.

The chain recombines TRBV5-1 with TRBJ1-4; 7 nucleotides agree with TRBD1. Germline V lookup: CDR1 SGHRS, CDR2 YFSETQ. V lost 2 bases and J lost 3; bases outside the gene matches: 7. CDR3 size: 16 residues. CDR3 bases: TGCGCCAGCAGCTTCGAGGGGGCGCAAGCTAATGAAAAACTGTTTTTT. Protein sequence: CASSFEGAQANEKLFF.

The chain links TRBV15 to TRBJ2-7, with TRBD2 as a possible D gene (6 bases). Germline CDR1 LNHNV, CDR2 YYDKDF (reference sequence). This CDR3 spans 15 amino acids. V gave up 3 bases and J gave up 0 bases, with 12 bases separating them. The CDR3: CATSRVRENSYEQYF. As DNA, the CDR3 is TGTGCCACCAGCAGGGTGCGGGAAAACTCCTACGAGCAGTACTTC.

This clone occurred once. The J gene is TRBJ2-4, the V gene TRBV5-1; D might be TRBD1 (6 bases). CDR1 is SGHRS and CDR2 is YFSETQ in the germline V gene. V was cut by 4 bases and J by 0 bases, with 14 bases left in between. The CDR3 totals 16 residues. CDR3 in amino acids: CASSSGQTLAKNIQYF. Written as DNA, the CDR3 is TGCGCCAGCAGCAGCGGACAGACACTAGCCAAAAACATTCAGTACTTC. Full variable domain (remainder filled in from reference TRBV5-1 and TRBJ2-4): KAGVTQTPRYLIKTRGQQVTLSCSPISGHRSVSWYQQTPGQGLQFLFEYFSETQRNKGNFPGRFSGRQFSNSRSEMNVSTLELGDSALYLCASSSGQTLAKNIQYFGAGTRLSVL.

The chain links TRBV4-1 to TRBJ1-6; weak D call: TRBD1 (5 bases). The CDR3 has 19 residues. Trimming left V 3 bases short and J 0 bases short, with 18 bases between. Germline V gene sequence: CDR1 MGHRA, CDR2 YSYEKL. This chain's CDR3 is CASSQGVGGLSSYNSPLHF. CDR3 in DNA: TGCGCCAGCAGCCAGGGGGTCGGGGGACTGAGCTCCTATAATTCACCCCTCCACTTT.

The rearrangement uses TRBV4-3 and TRBJ2-1, with D perhaps matching TRBD2 (5 bases). V was trimmed by 1 base and J by 5 bases, leaving 9 bases between them. The CDR3 totals 14 residues. Germline CDR1 is LGHNA and CDR2 is YSLEER. The CDR3 sequence is CASSQVTGNNEQFF. CDR3 bases: TGCGCCAGCAGCCAAGTTACGGGGAACAATGAGCAGTTCTTC.

The chain carries TRBV5-4 and TRBJ2-1, with a tentative D call TRBD2 (6 bases). CDR1 is SGHNT, CDR2 YYREEE, per germline (reference sequence). Trimming took off 0 bases at V and 4 bases at J, with 14 bases between the two ends. The CDR3 extends over 16 amino acids. CDR3 sequence (DNA): TGTGCCAGCAGCTTGGTACTAGCTCCATATTACAATGAGCAGTTCTTC. It encodes CASSLVLAPYYNEQFF.

The chain combines TRBV29-1 with TRBJ2-3, with 9 nucleotides matching TRBD2. CDR1 and CDR2 (germline): SQVTM, ANQGSEA. The trim removed 2 bases at V and 6 bases at J, leaving 6 bases unmatched. The CDR3 is made up of 14 amino acids. The CDR3 bases are TGCAGCGTTGAATGGGCGGGGGGGCCTGATACGCAGTATTTT. It encodes CSVEWAGGPDTQYF.

J is TRBJ2-7 and V is TRBV10-2, with a tentative D call TRBD2 (5 bases). CDR3 length equals 13 residues. The germline CDR1 and CDR2 sequences are WSHSY and SAAADI. V was shortened by 4 bases and J by 2 bases, with 9 bases between the two germline ends. CDR3 loop: CASSGSGTYEQYF. The CDR3 bases are TGCGCCAGCAGTGGATCCGGGACCTACGAGCAGTACTTC.

This clone was counted ten times or more. The chain carries TRBV7-9 and TRBJ2-7; TRBD2 matches 13 bases. The V gene end was trimmed by 8 bases and the J gene end by 4 bases; junction bases not matched to a gene: 5. From germline, CDR1 is SEHNR and CDR2 FQNEAQ (reference sequence). This CDR3 is 14 amino acids long. The DNA of the CDR3 is TGTGCCAGCCGTACTAGCGGGAGGGTGTACGAGCAGTACTTC. Residues: CASRTSGRVYEQYF.

The chain joins TRBV15 to TRBJ1-1; 7 bases fit TRBD1. Germline V gene data show CDR1 as LNHNV and CDR2 as YYDKDF (reference sequence). The CDR3 is made up of 17 amino acids. J was trimmed by 6 bases and V by 0 bases; bases with no gene match: 13. The CDR3, as DNA: TGTGCCACCAGCAGAGATGGGCAGGGGGGACTGGGGGCTGAAGCTTTCTTT. Its protein product is CATSRDGQGGLGAEAFF. Full variable domain (remainder filled in from reference TRBV15 and TRBJ1-1): DAMVIQNPRYQVTQFGKPVTLSCSQTLNHNVMYWYQQKSSQAPKLLFHYYDKDFNNEADTPDNFQSRRPNTSFCFLDIRSPGLGDTAMYLCATSRDGQGGLGAEAFFGQGTRLTVV.

The chain joins TRBV6-5 to TRBJ2-5, with 8 bases identical to TRBD2. Germline trimming cut 4 bases from V and 4 bases from J; bases unmatched to any gene: 8. The germline V gene has CDR1 MNHEY and CDR2 SVGAGI. The CDR3 spans 15 residues. CDR3 nucleotides: TGTGCCAGCAGTTCCGGACTAGCCCTAGCAGAGACCCAGTACTTC. Its translation: CASSSGLALAETQYF.

The V call is TRBV19, the J call TRBJ1-2; the D is unclear. Trimming cost V 4 bases and J 8 bases, with 11 bases left between them. Germline CDR1 reads LNHDA; CDR2 reads SQIVND (reference sequence). This CDR3 has 12 residues. This CDR3 is CASSKIPGGYTF. The CDR3 DNA follows: TGTGCCAGTAGTAAGATACCCGGGGGCTACACCTTC.

This chain connects TRBV18 to TRBJ1-3, with D maybe TRBD1 (6 bases). Germline assignment: CDR1 KGHSH and CDR2 LQKENI. This CDR3 comprises 14 residues. V was cut by 6 bases and J by 2 bases, with 11 bases left in between. In nucleotides, the CDR3 is TGTGCCAGCTCCCTAAACAGGGCTGGAAACACCATATATTTT. Its protein product is CASSLNRAGNTIYF.

This chain uses TRBV28 with TRBJ1-2; D perhaps matches TRBD1 (6 bases). V dropped 6 bases and J dropped 4 bases, with 12 bases sitting between them. The length of the CDR3 is 13 residues. Germline values: CDR1 MDHEN, CDR2 SYDVKM. The DNA of the CDR3 is TGTGCCAGCAGGCAACAGGGCCTCTATGGCTACACCTTC. Amino acid sequence: CASRQQGLYGYTF.

This chain joins TRBV6-6 and TRBJ1-1; D is perhaps TRBD1 (6 bases). Germline values: CDR1 MNHNY, CDR2 SVGAGI (reference sequence). CDR3 size: 14 residues. Trimming took 6 bases from V and 4 from J, leaving 15 bases between them. The CDR3 is CASSPGHPSTEAFF. CDR3 DNA sequence: TGTGCCAGCAGCCCGGGACATCCTTCCACTGAAGCTTTCTTT.